These 18 T cell receptor beta chains originate from one sample sequenced in a study of blood T cell repertoires in COVID-19 (dated by TCRdb to between 2020 and 2021). Library preparation employed the immunoSEQ multiplex PCR assay. TCRdb provides this immuneACCESS table in a form limited to in-frame rearrangements. Some clones are lacking; in checked studies, under half of them reflect an unresolved V gene, and why the rest are absent is not known. The sample has tens of thousands of clones on record, approximately 80% of them singletons. The top ten constitute about 12% of the sample. Sequenced: peripheral blood. These receptors were obtained from a man older than 75 with acute or convalescent COVID-19.

The chain combines TRBV5-1 with TRBJ1-6; no clear D. Germline assignment: CDR1 SGHRS and CDR2 YFSETQ. V lost 0 bases to trimming and J lost 5 bases, with 9 bases between them. The CDR3 extends over 15 amino acids. DNA of the CDR3: TGCGCCAGCAGCTTGGAGACACCAAATAATTCACCCCTCCACTTT. Amino acids: CASSLETPNNSPLHF.

This clone showed up just a few times. The J gene is TRBJ1-1, the V gene TRBV3-1 (or the pseudogene TRBV3-2); a weak D match, TRBD1 (5 bases). Germline CDR1 LGHDT, CDR2 YNNKEL (reference sequence). The CDR3 is 16 amino acids. V lost 1 base and J 0 bases, leaving 12 bases between the germline ends. The CDR3 region has the DNA TGTGCCAGCAGCCAAGTTCAGGGAAAAATGAACACTGAAGCTTTCTTT. Protein product: CASSQVQGKMNTEAFF.

This clone was observed once. Written as DNA, the CDR3 is TGTGCCAGCCAGGGTTACGACAGGGTGGGTGAAAAACTGTTTTTT. It codes for CASQGYDRVGEKLFF. J is TRBJ1-4 and V is TRBV21-1; the table's D call of TRBD1 was not tested on the DNA. TRBV21-1 is termed a pseudogene. The CDR3 covers 15 residues.

The chain joins TRBV27 to TRBJ1-2; D possibly corresponds to TRBD1 (6 bases). The CDR3 loop spans 15 amino acids. Germline CDR1 reads MNHEY; CDR2 reads SMNVEV (reference sequence). V lost 6 bases and J lost 0, with 14 bases in between. This chain's CDR3 is CASSQQGAPNYGYTF. In nucleotides, the CDR3 is TGTGCCAGCAGCCAACAGGGCGCCCCTAACTATGGCTACACCTTC.

This clone came up once. This chain joins TRBV20-1 and TRBJ2-6; D is perhaps TRBD1 (7 bases). Looked up from germline, CDR1 is DFQATT and CDR2 is SNEGSKA (reference sequence). This CDR3 is 14 amino acids long. Deletions cut 3 bases from V and 7 bases from J, with 13 bases between. CDR3 sequence (DNA): TGCAGTGCTAGTTCCAGGGGGGAAGCCAACGTCCTGACTTTC. Its translation is CSASSRGEANVLTF.

The chain links TRBV6-1 to TRBJ2-4; 10 bases fit TRBD2. From germline, CDR1 is MNHNS and CDR2 SASEGT. The CDR3 consists of 19 residues. V was clipped by 1 base and J by 0 bases; unmatched bases: 9. CDR3 nucleotides: TGTGCCAGCAGTGAAGTGCTAGCGGGGGAGAAACTAGCCAAAAACATTCAGTACTTC. It encodes CASSEVLAGEKLAKNIQYF.

The genes are TRBV3-1 (or the pseudogene TRBV3-2) and TRBJ1-4; D is possibly TRBD1 (6 bases). V was trimmed by 1 base and J by 7 bases, leaving 13 bases between them. Looked up from germline, CDR1 is LGHDT and CDR2 is YNNKEL (reference sequence). This CDR3 has 15 amino acids. The CDR3 loop is CASSQAGQGIEKLFF. The CDR3 nucleotides are TGTGCCAGCAGCCAAGCGGGGCAGGGGATTGAAAAACTGTTTTTT.

This rearrangement joins TRBV4-2 to TRBJ2-1, with D possibly being TRBD2 (6 bases). Germline values: CDR1 LGHNA, CDR2 YNFKEQ. V was trimmed by 0 bases and J by 12 bases, leaving 9 bases between them. CDR3 length equals 12 residues. The CDR3 region has the DNA TGTGCCAGCAGCCAAGATGGAGGGGTGCAGTTCTTC. Protein sequence: CASSQDGGVQFF.

In its sample, this clone was seen a few times. The rearrangement joins TRBV18 to TRBJ1-1; D gene unclear. The CDR3 is made up of 14 amino acids. Germline V gene lookup returns CDR1 KGHSH and CDR2 LQKENI. The V and J ends lost 0 bases and 1 base respectively, with 6 bases between them. The CDR3 DNA follows: TGTGCCAGCTCACCACCGAGTGGGAACACTGAAGCTTTCTTT. This sequence encodes CASSPPSGNTEAFF.

The chain has TRBV9 and TRBJ2-7; 7 bases are shared with TRBD1. V lost 0 bases, J lost 4 bases, and 7 bases stayed unmatched. Germline loops: CDR1 SGDLS, CDR2 YYNGEE. The CDR3 runs to 15 residues. The CDR3 sequence is CASSVGSGGAYEQYF. The DNA for the CDR3 is TGTGCCAGCAGCGTAGGGTCAGGGGGAGCTTACGAGCAGTACTTC.

The V call is TRBV19, the J call TRBJ2-3; D perhaps matches TRBD2 (6 bases). The germline V gene has CDR1 LNHDA and CDR2 SQIVND (reference sequence). Trimming cost V 6 bases and J 14 bases, with 21 bases left between them. The CDR3 is 13 amino acids. CDR3 DNA sequence: TGTGCCAGTAGGGGAGTCGGGACTCTGGGGTGGTATTTT. It encodes CASRGVGTLGWYF.

In this sample, this clone turned up a few times. V is TRBV19 and J is TRBJ1-6; 10 positions agree with TRBD1. The CDR3 is 13 residues long. V trimming: 8 bases; J trimming: 10 bases; junction bases outside the gene matches: 5. Germline assignment: CDR1 LNHDA and CDR2 SQIVND (reference sequence). The CDR3: CASRDRGKSPLHF. CDR3 sequence (DNA): TGTGCCAGTCGGGACAGGGGAAAATCACCCCTCCACTTT.

V and J are TRBV7-8 and TRBJ2-5; 10 nucleotides match TRBD2. J lost 9 bases, V lost 1 base, and 14 bases had no gene match. The CDR3 runs to 17 residues. CDR1 SGHVS and CDR2 FQNEAQ come from the germline V gene. The CDR3 spells CASSLGGASGGRGAQYF. The CDR3 bases are TGTGCCAGCAGCTTAGGAGGGGCTAGCGGGGGCCGGGGAGCCCAGTACTTC. The whole variable domain, filled in from reference TRBV7-8 and TRBJ2-5, reads GAGVSQSPRYKVAKRGQDVALRCDPISGHVSLFWYQQALGQGPEFLTYFQNEAQLDKSGLPSDRFFAERPEGSVSTLKIQRTQQEDSAVYLCASSLGGASGGRGAQYFGPGTRLLVL.

V is TRBV6-5 and J is TRBJ1-4; 7 positions match TRBD1. Germline V gene data show CDR1 as MNHEY and CDR2 as SVGAGI. This CDR3 contains 15 residues. The junction had 8 bases not matched to a gene; V was cut back by 6 bases and J by 4 bases. The CDR3 DNA reads as TGTGCCAGCAGGAAACAGGGGAGGCTTAATGAAAAACTGTTTTTT. Residues: CASRKQGRLNEKLFF.

Concerning this clone itself: Germline and junction disagree at one end, which may indicate a read error. This chain links TRBV7-3 with TRBJ1-2; D is unclear. This CDR3 has 19 residues. CDR1 and CDR2 from the germline V gene are SGHTA and FQGTGA. CDR3 region: CASSLFDGILGRIYYRYTF. CDR3 coding DNA: TGTGCCAGCAGCTTATTCGACGGGATATTGGGTCGCATATACTATCGCTACACCTTC. Drawing the rest from reference TRBV7-3 and TRBJ1-2, the complete variable domain is GAGVSQTPSNKVTEKGKYVELRCDPISGHTALYWYRQSLGQGPEFLIYFQGTGAADDSGLPNDRFFAVRPEGSVSTLKIQRTERGDSAVYLCASSLFDGILGRIYYRYTFGSGTRLTVV.

The DNA for the CDR3 is TGCGCCAGCAGAGGCGGTGGAGCTAATGAAAAACTGTTTTTT. It yields the protein CASRGGGANEKLFF. This chain uses TRBV5-1 with TRBJ1-4; D call uncertain. Germline V gene sequence: CDR1 SGHRS, CDR2 YFSETQ. V was pared by 5 bases and J by 3 bases, with 11 bases between. This CDR3 comprises 14 residues.

The gene calls are TRBV5-1 and TRBJ1-1; D is unresolved. CDR3 length equals 13 residues. Germline V CDR1 and CDR2: SGHRS, YFSETQ. With 3 bases removed from V and 3 bases from J, the gap between germline ends came to 9 bases. The CDR3 nucleotides are TGCGCCAGCAGCTGGAGCGAGGACACTGAAGCTTTCTTT. Protein product: CASSWSEDTEAFF.

This CDR3 is CASSARLAGDSYEQYF. The CDR3 DNA reads TGTGCCAGCAGCGCGAGATTAGCGGGGGATTCCTACGAGCAGTACTTC. The chain uses TRBV9 and TRBJ2-7; 9 bases are shared with TRBD2. After removal of 3 bases from V and 1 base from J, the junction contained 8 bases not matched to a gene. Germline CDR1 and CDR2: SGDLS and YYNGEE. There are 16 residues in the CDR3. Complete variable domain (other parts from reference TRBV9 and TRBJ2-7): DSGVTQTPKHLITATGQRVTLRCSPRSGDLSVYWYQQSLDQGLQFLIQYYNGEERAKGNILERFSAQQFPDLHSELNLSSLELGDSALYFCASSARLAGDSYEQYFGPGTRLTVT.